These T cell receptor beta chains were read from a single sample in a study of cytomegalovirus exposure and HLA in healthy donors. TCRdb keeps only in-frame clones here, not all; method: immunoSEQ multiplex PCR. In the table there are 160,000 or so clones, around 74% of which are singletons. The source material was PBMCs. The receptors here all came from a female donor in good health and CMV-seronegative. Both conserved end residues are part of each CDR3. The order of the fields is D gene, J gene, V gene, clone size, CDR3 protein, CDR3 DNA. The D gene is left open where the match is weak. Clone sizes are given selectively: once, few, many, or a class where the clone is expanded.

>TRBD1|TRBJ2-7|TRBV18|once
CASSPVIGTGGRYEQYF
TGTGCCAGCTCACCAGTAATCGGAACAGGGGGCCGTTACGAGCAGTACTTC
>TRBD1|TRBJ2-1|TRBV7-9|-
CSSSRTLGTGNNEQFF
TGTTCCAGCAGCCGTACCCTTGGGACAGGGAACAATGAGCAGTTCTTC
>-|TRBJ2-5|TRBV5-8|-
CASSLEVGIRQETQYF
TGTGCCAGCAGCTTGGAGGTCGGGATAAGGCAAGAGACCCAGTACTTC
>-|TRBJ2-2|TRBV4-2|-
CASSHDYRELFF
TGTGCCAGCAGCCACGATTACAGGGAGCTGTTTTTT
>TRBD2|TRBJ2-7|TRBV7-2|-
CASSPGSGGTYEQYF
TGTGCCAGCAGCCCGGGCAGCGGGGGGACCTACGAGCAGTACTTC
>-|TRBJ2-3|TRBV7-3|-
CASSLGGATDTQYF
TGTGCCAGCAGCTTGGGGGGGGCTACAGATACGCAGTATTTT
>TRBD1|TRBJ1-2|TRBV4-3|-
CASSQERVTGAGYGYTF
TGCGCCAGCAGCCAAGAAAGGGTAACAGGGGCGGGGTATGGCTACACCTTC
>TRBD2|TRBJ2-7|TRBV6-5|-
CASSSRTSEYEQYF
TGTGCCAGCAGTTCGAGGACTAGTGAATACGAGCAGTACTTC
>TRBD1|TRBJ1-1|TRBV6-5|-
CASKNPRGVSGAFF
TGTGCCAGCAAAAACCCCAGGGGGGTCTCGGGAGCTTTCTTT
>TRBD1|TRBJ2-2|TRBV28|-
CASSFPTGWELFF
TGTGCCAGCAGTTTTCCGACAGGGTGGGAGCTGTTTTTT
>-|TRBJ2-7|TRBV7-8|-
CASSSPRSYEQYF
TGTGCCAGCAGCTCCCCCCGTTCCTACGAGCAGTACTTC
>TRBD2|TRBJ2-3|TRBV30|-
CAWSKLPGRGDTQYF
TGTGCCTGGAGTAAATTACCCGGGAGGGGAGATACGCAGTATTTT
>TRBD1|TRBJ2-7|TRBV11-2|-
CASSARGQVSYEQYF
TGTGCCAGCAGCGCTAGGGGACAGGTGAGCTACGAGCAGTACTTC
>TRBD2|TRBJ2-3|TRBV7-2|-
CASSLSRERTDTQYF
TGTGCCAGCAGCTTATCGCGGGAGAGGACAGATACGCAGTATTTT
>-|TRBJ2-7|TRBV5-1|once
CASSLSFDEQYF
TGCGCCAGCAGCTTGAGCTTTGACGAGCAGTACTTC
>-|TRBJ2-2|TRBV30|-
CAWRGAGELFF
TGTGCCTGGAGAGGAGCCGGGGAGCTGTTTTTT
>-|TRBJ2-5|TRBV11-2|-
CASSPLGGVGRETQYF
TGTGCCAGCAGCCCTCTAGGGGGGGTCGGTAGGGAGACCCAGTACTTC
>-|TRBJ1-2|TRBV11-2|-
CASSLPDSYGYTF
TGTGCCAGCAGCCTACCGGACAGCTATGGCTACACCTTC
>-|TRBJ1-1|TRBV28|-
CASSLPGGGTEAFF
TGTGCCAGCAGTTTACCGGGAGGAGGCACTGAAGCTTTCTTT
>-|TRBJ2-1|TRBV29-1|-
CSVFSGNEQFF
TGCAGCGTATTTAGCGGCAATGAGCAGTTCTTC
>TRBD2|TRBJ2-5|TRBV4-3|-
CASSQELSSGREETQYF
TGCGCCAGCAGCCAAGAGCTCTCTAGCGGGAGAGAAGAGACCCAGTACTTC
>-|TRBJ1-2|TRBV7-2|-
CASSFGRQLNYGYTF
TGTGCCAGCAGCTTCGGCCGACAGCTTAACTATGGCTACACCTTC
>TRBD1|TRBJ1-5|TRBV28|-
CASSLGSDRAQPQHF
TGTGCCAGCAGTTTGGGGTCGGACAGGGCCCAGCCCCAGCATTTT
>-|TRBJ2-7|TRBV28|-
CASSLIYEQYF
TGTGCCAGCAGTTTAATATACGAGCAGTACTTC
>TRBD1|TRBJ1-5|TRBV7-2|-
CASSLEQGRLNQPQHF
TGTGCCAGCAGCTTAGAACAGGGGCGACTCAATCAGCCCCAGCATTTT
>-|TRBJ2-5|TRBV6-6|-
CASSYSGRQETQYF
TGTGCCAGCAGTTACTCCGGCAGGCAAGAGACCCAGTACTTC
>-|TRBJ1-1|TRBV28|once
CASNLNSDGGGKAFF
TGTGCCAGCAATTTAAATTCGGACGGCGGGGGAAAGGCTTTCTTT
>TRBD1|TRBJ2-6|TRBV18|-
CASSPQDRGGGANVLTF
TGTGCCAGCTCACCGCAGGACAGGGGAGGTGGGGCCAACGTCCTGACTTTC
>TRBD2|TRBJ2-1|TRBV6-5|-
CASGWTSLNNEQFF
TGTGCCAGCGGTTGGACTAGTCTCAACAATGAGCAGTTCTTC
>TRBD2|TRBJ2-7|TRBV7-6|-
CASSLSPPSGGPYEQYF
TGTGCCAGCAGCTTATCTCCCCCCTCGGGAGGGCCCTACGAGCAGTACTTC
>TRBD1|TRBJ2-6|TRBV7-2|-
CASSQDRVGSGANVLTF
TGTGCCAGCAGCCAAGACAGGGTGGGCTCTGGGGCCAACGTCCTGACTTTC
>-|TRBJ1-4|TRBV13|-
CASSLGQTNEKLFF
TGTGCCAGCAGCTTAGGGCAGACTAATGAAAAACTGTTTTTT
>-|TRBJ2-1|TRBV5-1|-
CASSRGGAGYNEQFF
TGCGCCAGCAGTAGAGGGGGTGCTGGTTACAATGAGCAGTTCTTC
>-|TRBJ1-1|TRBV18|-
CASSPFREMNTEAFF
TGTGCCAGCTCACCTTTTCGAGAGATGAACACTGAAGCTTTCTTT
>TRBD1|TRBJ1-4|TRBV15|once
CATSRGDRGANEKLFF
TGTGCCACCAGCAGAGGAGACAGGGGGGCTAATGAAAAACTGTTTTTT
>-|TRBJ2-3|TRBV27|-
CASSTHTRNIPDTQYF
TGTGCCAGCAGTACCCACACTAGGAATATACCAGATACGCAGTATTTT
>-|TRBJ1-1|TRBV5-8|-
CASSPVGWESTEAFF
TGTGCCAGCAGCCCAGTCGGGTGGGAGAGCACTGAAGCTTTCTTT
>-|TRBJ1-2|TRBV28|-
CASRTGGLYGYTF
TGTGCCAGCAGAACCGGGGGGTTATACGGCTACACCTTC
>TRBD2|TRBJ2-7|TRBV5-1|-
CASSSGLAAYEQYF
TGCGCCAGCAGCTCCGGACTAGCCGCCTACGAGCAGTACTTC
>-|TRBJ2-1|TRBV7-3|-
CASSLKSSYNEQFF
TGTGCCAGCAGCCTAAAGAGCTCCTACAATGAGCAGTTCTTC
>-|TRBJ2-5|TRBV25-1|-
CASSSPSLRETQYF
TGTGCCAGCAGTTCTCCTTCGCTTCGGGAGACCCAGTACTTC
>-|TRBJ2-7|TRBV19|-
CASTGRGAYEQYF
TGTGCCAGTACGGGCAGGGGGGCCTACGAGCAGTACTTC
>TRBD1|TRBJ1-6|TRBV7-9|-
CASSQGANSPLHF
TGTGCCAGCTCACAGGGGGCGAATTCACCCCTCCACTTT
>TRBD2|TRBJ2-1|TRBV9|-
CASSESGRAIYNEQFF
TGTGCCAGCAGCGAGAGCGGGAGGGCCATCTACAATGAGCAGTTCTTC
>-|TRBJ1-1|TRBV27|few
CASSLHRPGGTEAFF
TGTGCCAGCAGTCTTCATAGACCGGGGGGCACTGAAGCTTTCTTT
>TRBD1|TRBJ2-7|TRBV27|-
CASAAGGFYEQYF
TGTGCCAGCGCAGCAGGGGGATTCTACGAGCAGTACTTC
>TRBD1|TRBJ1-2|TRBV2|-
CASRGDRNHYTF
TGTGCCAGCAGGGGGGACAGGAACCACTACACCTTC
>-|TRBJ1-4|TRBV7-8|once
CASSIARPSSNEKLFF
TGTGCCAGCAGCATCGCGAGGCCCAGCTCGAATGAAAAACTGTTTTTT
>-|TRBJ2-7|TRBV5-4|-
CASSLVVRAGVTYEQYF
TGTGCCAGCAGCTTGGTTGTCCGGGCAGGGGTAACCTACGAGCAGTACTTC
>-|TRBJ1-6|TRBV19|once
CASSYDNSPLHF
TGTGCCAGTAGTTATGATAATTCACCCCTCCACTTT
>-|TRBJ1-5|TRBV10-3|-
CAISPRVDQPQHF
TGTGCCATCAGTCCGCGGGTGGATCAGCCCCAGCATTTT
>-|TRBJ2-1|TRBV30|-
CAWSGGWRGPEFF
TGTGCCTGGAGTGGGGGGTGGCGGGGGCCCGAGTTCTTC
>TRBD2|TRBJ2-3|TRBV7-8|few
CASSVLGTSGSSTDTQYF
TGTGCCAGCAGCGTACTGGGGACTAGCGGGAGCTCCACAGATACGCAGTATTTT
>-|TRBJ1-5|TRBV27|-
CASSRAGYSNQPQHF
TGTGCCAGCAGCCGAGCGGGATATAGCAATCAGCCCCAGCATTTT
>TRBD1|TRBJ2-5|TRBV7-9|once
CASSLQGEFQETQYF
TGTGCCAGCAGCTTACAGGGGGAATTCCAAGAGACCCAGTACTTC
>TRBD2|TRBJ2-1|TRBV5-1|few
CASTEREGRNEQFF
TGCGCCAGCACAGAGCGGGAGGGCAGGAATGAGCAGTTCTTC
>-|TRBJ2-5|TRBV14|once
CASSQVGIAETQYF
TGTGCCAGCAGCCAAGTCGGGATAGCGGAGACCCAGTACTTC